The rows below give T cell receptor beta chains drawn from one sample of a study of T-cell reconstitution after alpha-beta-depleted transplantation in children. Each CDR3 protein gets one entry after TCRdb re-called the PCR reads with MiXCR. The data show a few hundred thousand distinct CDR3 sequences, roughly 21% seen once. This specimen was PBMCs from the stem cell graft donor, taken from the stem cell graft. All receptors derive from a human donor who donated a stem cell graft to a child with acute myeloid leukemia. Each CDR3 is given with its conserved first and last residue. Fields, in order: J gene, D gene, V gene, clone size, CDR3 length, CDR3 DNA, CDR3 protein. A D gene is named only where the DNA matches it firmly. Rows give clone size only sometimes, using once, few, many, or a class for an expanded clone.

TRBJ2-6,TRBD1,TRBV29-1,NA,16,TGCAGCGTGTCGGGACAGGGATTCTCTGGGGCCAACGTCCTGACTTTC,CSVSGQGFSGANVLTF
TRBJ2-3,TRBD2,TRBV20-1,NA,17,TGCAGTGCTGGGAAGGGACTAGCGGGAGGGAGCCCAGATACGCAGTATTTT,CSAGKGLAGGSPDTQYF
TRBJ2-5,NA,TRBV10-2,few,13,TGCGCCAGCAGTGAGTCTAGCGGATTTACCCAGTACTTC,CASSESSGFTQYF
TRBJ2-3,TRBD2,TRBV29-1,NA,14,TGCAGCGTTGACAACCTAGCGGGAGTGGATACGCAGTATTTT,CSVDNLAGVDTQYF
TRBJ2-1,TRBD2,TRBV9,NA,13,TGTGCCAGCAGCGTAGAAGCGGGAGGGCCACAGTTCTTC,CASSVEAGGPQFF
TRBJ2-7,TRBD2,TRBV15,few,16,TGTGCCGATCTGATCGCCCGGGGGACTAGCAGATACGAGCAGTACTTC,CADLIARGTSRYEQYF
TRBJ2-2,TRBD1,TRBV6-1,many,14,TGTGCCAGTACGACAGGGGAAGAGGCCGGGGAGCTGTTTTTT,CASTTGEEAGELFF
TRBJ1-2,NA,TRBV15,NA,12,TGTGCCTCCCCGGGAGAGGGGATTAGCTACACCTTC,CASPGEGISYTF
TRBJ1-1,NA,TRBV12-3/TRBV12-4,few,18,TGTGCCAGCACCGAGGGAACAGGATCAACATTAATGAACACTGAAGCTTTCTTT,CASTEGTGSTLMNTEAFF
TRBJ2-5,NA,TRBV5-1,many,9,TGCGCCAGCCAAGAGACCCAGTACTTC,CASQETQYF
TRBJ2-1,TRBD2,TRBV12-3/TRBV12-4,NA,13,TGTGCCAGCGTCCTAGCGGGGCTAAATGAGCAGTTCTTC,CASVLAGLNEQFF
TRBJ2-5,NA,TRBV11-2,NA,15,TGTGCCAGCAGCTTAGGGACAGCGGCGGGGGAGACCCAGTACTTC,CASSLGTAAGETQYF
TRBJ1-1,NA,TRBV20-1,NA,12,TGCAGTGCTCCCGACTTAGTCACTGAAGCTTTCTTT,CSAPDLVTEAFF
TRBJ2-6,NA,TRBV12-3/TRBV12-4,NA,16,TGTGCCAGCAGTTTATCGAGTGGGGCTGGGGCCAACGTCCTGACTTTC,CASSLSSGAGANVLTF
TRBJ2-3,TRBD2,TRBV6-2/TRBV6-3,NA,18,TGTGCCAGCACCTCAGGGATGGAGCGGGGGCCTAGCACAGATACGCAGTATTTT,CASTSGMERGPSTDTQYF
TRBJ1-5,NA,TRBV5-1,NA,14,TGCGCCAGCAGCACGACAGGCGACAATCAGCCCCAGCATTTT,CASSTTGDNQPQHF
TRBJ2-6,NA,TRBV5-1,NA,16,TGCGCCAGCAGCTTTACACCCTTCGGTGGGGCCAACGTCCTGACTTTC,CASSFTPFGGANVLTF
TRBJ2-7,TRBD2,TRBV4-2,few,16,TGTGCCAGCAGCCAGCGAACACTAGCGGGAGTGGTCGAGCAGTACTTC,CASSQRTLAGVVEQYF
TRBJ2-2,NA,TRBV6-5,few,17,TGTGCCAGCAGTTTCACCAGGGCGGGTGCGAACACCGGGGAGCTGTTTTTT,CASSFTRAGANTGELFF
TRBJ1-1,NA,TRBV10-2,few,16,TGCGCCAGCAGTGATGGGGGTGAATCGCAAGGCACTGAAGCTTTCTTT,CASSDGGESQGTEAFF
TRBJ2-1,NA,TRBV12-3/TRBV12-4,few,13,TGTGCCAGCAGTTCAGGTCCTGCAGGTGAGCAGTTCTTC,CASSSGPAGEQFF
TRBJ2-5,TRBD2,TRBV2,NA,15,TGTGCCAGCAGTGAAGCTAGCGGGGGAGGGGAGACCCAGTACTTC,CASSEASGGGETQYF
TRBJ2-7,TRBD2,TRBV7-2,few,16,TGTGCCAGCAGCTTAGGATTGGGAGCGGGAGTTCGCGAGCAGTACTTC,CASSLGLGAGVREQYF
TRBJ2-5,NA,TRBV27,NA,14,TGTGCCAGTTCCCTCGGGAACGTCGGGGTGACCCAGTACTTC,CASSLGNVGVTQYF
TRBJ1-1,TRBD1,TRBV25-1,few,13,TGTGCCAGCGGCGAGGGGGCGGTCAGTTCCGCTTTCTTT,CASGEGAVSSAFF
TRBJ1-2,TRBD1,TRBV5-1,few,14,TGCGCCAGCAGCTTGTCAGAGACAGGGGGAGGCTACACCTTC,CASSLSETGGGYTF
TRBJ2-1,NA,TRBV6-5,NA,13,TGTGCCAGCAGTTACTCGACTATCCAGGACCAGTTCTTC,CASSYSTIQDQFF
TRBJ2-1,TRBD2,TRBV7-2,many,15,TGTGCCAGCAGCCGGGGACTAGCGGGGTACAATGAGCAGTTCTTC,CASSRGLAGYNEQFF
TRBJ2-3,NA,TRBV6-2/TRBV6-3,few,13,TGTGCCAGCAGTTACGGTGTCACAGGTACGCAGTATTTT,CASSYGVTGTQYF
TRBJ2-7,NA,TRBV27,few,13,TGTGCCAGCAGTTTATCGTTTCAGGGCGAGCAGTACTTC,CASSLSFQGEQYF
TRBJ2-7,TRBD2,TRBV6-5,NA,16,TGTGCCAGCAGTTACTCGATGGGGGAGGGAGATTACGAGCAGTACTTC,CASSYSMGEGDYEQYF
TRBJ2-7,NA,TRBV12-3/TRBV12-4,many,13,TGTGCCAGCAGTCCCCAGGAGACCTACGAGCAGTACTTC,CASSPQETYEQYF
TRBJ2-1,TRBD1,TRBV28,NA,15,TGTGCCAGCAGTAAACCCGGGACAGGGGTCAATGAGCAGTTCTTC,CASSKPGTGVNEQFF
TRBJ2-1,NA,TRBV28,NA,13,TGTGCCAGCATCGAGGGGGTCGGCAATGAGCAGTTCTTC,CASIEGVGNEQFF
TRBJ2-1,TRBD2,TRBV5-1,few,16,TGCGCCAGCAGCTTGGGAGGGACTAGCGTCAACAATGAGCAGTTCTTC,CASSLGGTSVNNEQFF
TRBJ2-1,NA,TRBV20-1,few,14,TGCAGTGCTCCCCCCGGGACCACCGTTGGTGAGCAGTTCTTC,CSAPPGTTVGEQFF
TRBJ2-1,NA,TRBV5-1,many,13,TGCGCCAGCAGCTTAGACAGCTACAATGAGCAGTTCTTC,CASSLDSYNEQFF
TRBJ2-1,TRBD2,TRBV4-2,few,15,TGTGCCAGCAGCCAAGAAGCGGGGAGGCAGGTGGAGCAGTTCTTC,CASSQEAGRQVEQFF
TRBJ2-3,NA,TRBV29-1,few,11,TGCAGCGTTGAAGTGGCGGTTGTGCAGTATTTT,CSVEVAVVQYF
TRBJ2-7,NA,TRBV7-2,few,15,TGTGCCAGCAGCCCATCCCGGGACCATTCCTACGAGCAGTACTTC,CASSPSRDHSYEQYF
TRBJ2-7,TRBD2,TRBV20-1,NA,15,TGCAGTGCTAGAGGGGGACTAGCGAACTCCTACGAGCAGTACTTC,CSARGGLANSYEQYF
TRBJ2-1,NA,TRBV7-2,few,15,TGTGCCAGCAGCTTACGGGCGCCTTCCTACAATGAGCAGTTCTTC,CASSLRAPSYNEQFF
TRBJ2-7,TRBD2,TRBV20-1,NA,15,TGCAGTGCTAGAGATCGGACTAGCGAAACCTACGAGCAGTACTTC,CSARDRTSETYEQYF
TRBJ1-1,NA,TRBV3-1,NA,14,TGTGCCAGCAGCCAAGATGCGGGGAACACTGAAGCTTTCTTT,CASSQDAGNTEAFF
TRBJ1-1,NA,TRBV5-1,NA,12,TGCGCCAGCAGCGTCGCGGGGAGTGAAGCTTTCTTT,CASSVAGSEAFF
TRBJ2-1,TRBD2,TRBV29-1,few,14,TGCAGCGTCACCGGGGGGGGCCGTGACAATGAGCAGTTCTTC,CSVTGGGRDNEQFF
TRBJ2-7,NA,TRBV6-5,NA,14,TGTGCCAGCAGTTACATCGTGGGGGGCGGCGAGCAGTACTTC,CASSYIVGGGEQYF
TRBJ1-1,NA,TRBV20-1,NA,14,TGCAGTGTATCCTCCGGGACCCGCGGGACTGAAGCTTTCTTT,CSVSSGTRGTEAFF
TRBJ1-2,NA,TRBV29-1,many,12,TGCAGCGTCGCCACAGGGTCACGGGGCTACACCTTC,CSVATGSRGYTF
TRBJ2-7,NA,TRBV5-1,many,14,TGCGCCAGCAGCCCACCAACTAGAAGCTACGAGCAGTACTTC,CASSPPTRSYEQYF
TRBJ2-7,NA,TRBV4-1,NA,15,TGCGCCAGCAGCCAAGTGCCCAGGAGAGTCTACGAGCAGTACTTC,CASSQVPRRVYEQYF